A single sample is the source of the 13 T cell receptor beta chains below, sequenced in a study of beta chain features in type 1 diabetes. Reverse transcribing all isolated RNA meant expressed TCRB transcripts were sequenced. Sequenced by immunoSEQ multiplex PCR; TCRdb stores in-frame clones only, minus some. Among 500,000 to 700,000 clones listed, around 15% were seen once. The specimen sequenced was naive CD4+ T cells from blood. The receptor set was obtained from a man in his late teens or twenties in good health.

This clone has more than one count but fewer than ten. The V and J genes are TRBV7-2 and TRBJ2-3, with D unresolved. The V and J ends lost 8 bases and 3 bases respectively, with 9 bases between them. Per germline, CDR1 SGHTA and CDR2 FQGNSA. The length of the CDR3 is 12 residues. CDR3 sequence reads: CASRQRTDTQYF. The CDR3 DNA reads TGTGCCAGCCGACAAAGGACAGATACGCAGTATTTT. The full variable domain, with the rest looked up from reference TRBV7-2 and TRBJ2-3, is GAGVSQSPSNKVTEKGKDVELRCDPISGHTALYWYRQSLGQGLEFLIYFQGNSAPDKSGLPSDRFSAERTGGSVSTLTIQRTQQEDSAVYLCASRQRTDTQYFGPGTRLTVL.

This chain connects TRBV7-9 to TRBJ2-7; D call uncertain. The V gene's germline CDR1 is SEHNR and CDR2 FQNEAQ (reference sequence). The CDR3 consists of 12 residues. Trimming cost V 5 bases and J 7 bases, with 12 bases left between them. CDR3 sequence: CASSKKTWEQYF. In DNA, the CDR3 is TGTGCCAGCAGCAAAAAGACATGGGAGCAGTACTTC.

This clone was counted between two and nine times. The J gene is TRBJ2-3, the V gene TRBV25-1; possibly TRBD1 for D (6 bases). The V and J ends lost 7 bases and 3 bases respectively, with 14 bases between them. The V gene's germline CDR1 is MGHDK and CDR2 SYGVNS. The CDR3 contains 14 residues. For the CDR3, the DNA is TGTGCCAGCACCAAGGGGGTGGCAACAGATACGCAGTATTTT. This gives the protein CASTKGVATDTQYF. The entire variable domain, with the rest obtained from reference TRBV25-1 and TRBJ2-3, is as follows: EADIYQTPRYLVIGTGKKITLECSQTMGHDKMYWYQQDPGMELHLIHYSYGVNSTEKGDLSSESTVSRIRTEHFPLTLESARPSHTSQYLCASTKGVATDTQYFGPGTRLTVL.

This clone was counted only a few times. The chain couples TRBV11-2 to TRBJ1-2; no reliable D call. V was trimmed by 2 bases and J by 7 bases, leaving 11 bases between them. This CDR3 comprises 13 residues. The germline gives CDR1 SGHAT, CDR2 FQNNGV. CDR3 DNA: TGTGCCAGCAGCTTAACTGGAGCCAGTGGCTACACCTTC. This translates into CASSLTGASGYTF.

This clone was seen a handful of times. The rearrangement links TRBV7-9 to TRBJ1-1; D call uncertain. V gave up 10 bases and J gave up 1 base, with 4 bases separating them. CDR1 SEHNR and CDR2 FQNEAQ come from the germline V gene (reference sequence). This CDR3 spans 10 amino acids. The CDR3 DNA reads as TGTGCCACTTCGAACACTGAAGCTTTCTTT. Its protein product is CATSNTEAFF.

This clone was observed a few times. The CDR3 nucleotides read TGTGCCAGCAGCCGCAGGGAGCCGACTCAAGAGACCCAGTACTTC. This translates into CASSRREPTQETQYF. The chain is built from TRBV6-5 and TRBJ2-5, with D perhaps given as TRBD1 or TRBD2 (5 bases each). The CDR3 consists of 15 residues. The V gene lost 6 bases and the J gene lost 2 bases, with 16 bases spanning the gap. Germline V gene sequence: CDR1 MNHEY, CDR2 SVGAGI.

This chain joins TRBV5-4 and TRBJ1-1; D is perhaps TRBD1 (5 bases). The CDR3 covers 15 residues. Deletions cut 4 bases from V and 1 base from J, with 14 bases between. The germline gives CDR1 SGHNT, CDR2 YYREEE (reference sequence). In nucleotides, the CDR3 is TGTGCCAGCAGCCTCGTCAGCCAGGGGAACACTGAAGCTTTCTTT. It specifies CASSLVSQGNTEAFF.

The V and J genes are TRBV27 and TRBJ2-3; maybe TRBD2 (5 bases). Trimming removed 8 bases at V and 6 bases at J, with 18 bases between. CDR1 is MNHEY and CDR2 is SMNVEV in the germline V gene (reference sequence). The CDR3 has 14 residues. The CDR3 protein is CASRTFGVGDTQYF. The DNA of the CDR3 is TGTGCCAGCCGGACTTTTGGGGTCGGTGATACGCAGTATTTT.

CDR3 in amino acids: CAISESRQGLGTEAFF. CDR3 nucleotides: TGTGCCATCAGTGAGTCGCGACAGGGGCTGGGCACTGAAGCTTTCTTT. The genes are TRBV10-3 and TRBJ1-1, with TRBD1 matching over 8 bases. This CDR3 comprises 16 residues. J lost 4 bases, V lost 0 bases, and 7 bases had no gene match. In germline, CDR1 is ENHRY, CDR2 SYGVKD.

The J gene is TRBJ2-5, the V gene TRBV19; 7 positions agree with TRBD1. CDR1 and CDR2 (germline): LNHDA, SQIVND (reference sequence). The CDR3 is made up of 12 amino acids. With 4 bases clipped from V and 7 bases from J, the junction kept 3 bases outside the gene matches. The CDR3 loop reads CASSRDSVTQYF. CDR3 DNA: TGTGCCAGTAGTAGGGACAGCGTGACCCAGTACTTC.

This clone was seen a handful of times. The chain uses TRBV7-2 and TRBJ1-2; D uncertain. V was trimmed by 4 bases and J by 4 bases, leaving 13 bases between them. The CDR3 extends over 14 amino acids. CDR1 and CDR2 (germline): SGHTA, FQGNSA. CDR3 sequence (DNA): TGTGCCAGCAGCTCCCGATGGCGCCTCTATGGCTACACCTTC. Its translation is CASSSRWRLYGYTF.

The sample holds a few counts of this clone. Distinct nucleotide sequences in the sample also encode this CDR3. The chain uses TRBV9 and TRBJ2-1; 9 bases agree with TRBD1. Germline-derived CDR1 and CDR2 are SGDLS and YYNGEE. V was clipped by 2 bases and J by 1 base; unmatched bases: 1. CDR3 length equals 15 residues. The CDR3 DNA is TGTGCCAGCAGCGTGGACAGGGGATCCTACAATGAGCAGTTCTTC. It is translated as CASSVDRGSYNEQFF.

V gene TRBV29-1 combines with J gene TRBJ2-6; 8 bases align to TRBD1. The germline gives CDR1 SQVTM, CDR2 ANQGSEA. CDR3 length equals 15 residues. The junction had 5 bases not matched to a gene; V was cut back by 7 bases and J by 0 bases. CDR3 DNA: TGCAGCGCAGGGACAGGCCGCTCTGGGGCCAACGTCCTGACTTTC. Its translation: CSAGTGRSGANVLTF. Full variable domain (missing parts from reference TRBV29-1 and TRBJ2-6): SAVISQKPSRDICQRGTSLTIQCQVDSQVTMMFWYRQQPGQSLTLIATANQGSEATYESGFVIDKFPISRPNLTFSTLTVSNMSPEDSSIYLCSAGTGRSGANVLTFGAGSRLTVL.